The 3 T cell receptor beta chains below all came from one sample that was sequenced in a study of siplizumab effects on memory and regulatory T cells. Produced via immunoSEQ multiplex PCR; TCRdb's table is partial and in-frame only. This table holds some 100,000 clones, approximately 92% found once. The material sequenced was non-Treg CD4+ T cells sorted from blood. Receptors originate from a human donor in good health.

The sample holds one count of this clone. CDR3 nucleotide sequence: TGTGCCAGCAGCTTAGCGAGGGGACAGGGAGGTCCCCAAGAGACCCAGTACTTC. Translated, it gives CASSLARGQGGPQETQYF. The chain has TRBV7-2 and TRBJ2-5, with 9 bases identical to TRBD1. The CDR3 covers 18 residues. The J segment lost 1 base and the V segment lost 0 bases, leaving 9 bases of the junction unmatched. Germline V gives CDR1 SGHTA, CDR2 FQGNSA.

CDR3 in amino acids: CASSRPEESPYEQYF. CDR3 nucleotide sequence: TGCGCCAGCAGCCGGCCGGAGGAGAGTCCCTACGAGCAGTACTTC. This sequence joins TRBV5-1 and TRBJ2-7, with D tentatively TRBD2 (5 bases). CDR1 is SGHRS and CDR2 is YFSETQ in the germline V gene. The CDR3 loop spans 15 amino acids. V dropped 4 bases and J dropped 2 bases, with 16 bases sitting between them.

The chain combines TRBV19 with TRBJ2-1; 8 bases line up with TRBD2. This CDR3 is 16 amino acids long. Trimming cost V 1 base and J 0 bases; bases outside gene matches: 2. Germline V CDR1 and CDR2: LNHDA, SQIVND (reference sequence). In nucleotides, the CDR3 is TGTGCCAGTAGTATAGCCGGGGGGGGCTCCTACAATGAGCAGTTCTTC. This encodes CASSIAGGGSYNEQFF.